This T cell receptor (beta chain) emerged from a study of cytomegalovirus exposure and HLA in healthy donors (dated 2017 in TCRdb). For the study in its entirety: An earlier analysis of a few hundred of the donors reported about 280 Gb of sequence data and approximately 120 million unique TCR beta sequences obtained from about 180 million T cells. An early release that covered roughly 600 HLA-typed donors contained approximately 300 gigabases of sequencing data and around 80 million unique TCR sequences. Of the 398 genotyped donors, 80% to 90% were placed in the genetic ancestry cluster associated with self-reported Caucasian donors. The aim of the study was to test whether cataloging public T cell receptors could identify signatures of past pathogen exposure. The T cell repertoires of around 730 subjects were profiled by immunosequencing and related to cytomegalovirus serostatus. In addition to the first cohort of several hundred subjects, a separate validation cohort of approximately 130 different subjects was used. To predict cytomegalovirus infection status, the study combined high-throughput TCR immunosequencing, statistical association of individual TCRs with disease status, and machine learning. In a later analysis, previously published TCR beta repertoires from roughly 710 donors were re-analyzed and high-resolution HLA genotyping was added so that TCR occurrence patterns could be studied. Rather than drawing on any new phenotypic data, the later analysis identified candidate immune exposures from TCR beta sequences and the way those sequences occurred across donors. An earlier analysis of approximately 640 of the donors applied high-throughput TCR beta sequencing to assess whether each TCR beta V gene segment acted as functional or pseudogenic. Alongside the repertoire data, information on donor age, sex, ethnicity and CMV serostatus was compiled. In a later genetic analysis, genome-wide SNP genotypes for about three fifths of the roughly 670 donors were used, and that subset was treated as a discovery cohort. All discovery cohort repertoires had been generated using a single sequencing platform. Class I and class II HLA loci were covered by the typing at four-digit resolution. The number of typed donors differed by locus: roughly 620-630 for A, B, C, DRB1 and DQB1; approximately 530 for DQA1; over 600 for DPA1; and some 430 for DPB1. Roughly 5 DR-DQ haplotypes were treated as single units for association and clustering because of strong linkage in the cohort. Across 300 to 500 genotyped donors of the cohort, an average of approximately 240,000 unique TCR beta nucleotide sequences per donor were sequenced, and roughly 20% of those sequences were non-productive. General findings and caveats noted by the study authors: A later analysis found that most CMV-associated TCR beta chains appeared HLA-restricted, with HLA associations seemingly driven largely by CMV exposure. A later analysis found that TCR association rates varied across HLA loci, with DRB1 alleles showing the most associated TCRs and HLA-C alleles the fewest. Most TCR sequences were observed very rarely across donors, whereas some public TCRs were present in many individuals. A later genetic analysis associated a missense DCLRE1C variant with V-gene and J-gene trimming of TCR beta chains, and an independent cohort replicated the association. Assigning TCR associations to individual alleles was difficult when HLA alleles, especially DR and DQ, strongly co-occurred. A further reported finding was that TCR beta sequences accurately predicted the HLA-A and HLA-B alleles for most subjects in the first cohort. The study gave a list of under 200 TCR beta chains associated with cytomegalovirus. The authors suggested that the approach could potentially be extended to other disease states and immunological phenotypes. For the cohort, immune exposure information was limited to CMV serostatus. Seventeen rarely observed V segments, including chromosome 9 orphons, were excluded from the earlier analysis of a few hundred of the donors because counts were too low. Roughly uniform sequencing depth across donors was assumed in presence/absence analyses, although this assumption may not hold. Compared with equally common non-associated chains, HLA-associated TCR beta chains in a later analysis were more clonally expanded and had lower generation probabilities. In an earlier analysis of under 600 of the donors, most TCR beta V segments were observed in productive rearrangements about 90% or about 30% of the time, broadly matching IMGT annotations. In a later analysis, some 18,000 TCR beta sequences were associated with specific HLA alleles at a false discovery rate of 0.05. Compared with the approximately 670-donor mean, donors in an Asian-associated ancestry cluster had fewer N-insertions in productive TCRs, according to a later genetic analysis. Linkage disequilibrium might explain the correlated functional status among segregating V segments, but an unknown experimental factor could not be ruled out. HLA typing was unavailable for some donors at each locus, so association tests used only the typed subset. In vitro tests confirmed that a few of the cytomegalovirus-associated TCR beta chains recognize cytomegalovirus antigens. In a later analysis, several top co-occurrence clusters were reported to appear linked to parvovirus B19, influenza, CMV and Epstein-Barr virus. The classifier was reported to diagnose cytomegalovirus status with high specificity and sensitivity in both the original cohort and the validation cohort. Only TCR beta chains were sequenced in this cohort, and the absence of alpha or paired-chain data limited detectable features. Some IMGT-functional V segments, including TRBV6-2 and TRBV6-3, could not be distinguished by the 87-base-pair reads and were therefore excluded. The sequencing pipeline was judged likely to have produced a cluster of highly shared sequence variants as a technical artifact.

The library was prepared using the immunoSEQ multiplex PCR assay. For the multiplex PCR, a mixture combining 60 forward primers for TCR Vbeta segments and 13 reverse primers for TCR Jbeta segments was used. The CDR3 region of rearranged TCR beta genes was amplified from genomic DNA by a multiplex PCR assay. Amplified TCR beta libraries were sequenced as 87-base-pair reads on the Illumina HiSeq System. As for the authors' bioinformatics: A later analysis tallied 75 million to 85 million unique TCR beta chains across the roughly 610 repertoires, and approximately 11 million of those chains were shared by two or more donors. A nearest-neighbor algorithm error-corrected the raw reads and collapsed the reads into unique sequences, merging closely related sequences to remove PCR and sequencing errors. CDR3 sequences were aligned to IMGT reference sequences to assign V, D and J gene segments. For a sequence to be retained, a match of at least six nucleotides to both a V gene segment and a J gene segment was required. Rearrangements were classified as productive when the CDR3 lacked stop codons and remained in frame with V and J, and all other rearrangements were classified as non-productive. Following IMGT convention, CDR3 was defined as the stretch from the second conserved V-encoded cysteine to the conserved J-encoded phenylalanine. Sequences without an unambiguous match to a single V gene segment were excluded from the earlier analysis of 587 of the donors. An earlier analysis of several hundred of the donors called V segments functional above 56.7% productive rearrangements and segregating when the between-donor standard deviation exceeded 5%. A statistical classification framework was built for diagnosing cytomegalovirus status from the catalog of TCR beta chain sequences. A later analysis assigned V and J genes by comparing TCR nucleotide sequences with IMGT/GENE-DB human TR gene sequences. In a later analysis, CDR3 sequences and most-parsimonious VDJ recombination scenarios were assigned using the TCRdist pipeline. In a later analysis, each TCR beta chain was defined by its CDR3 amino acid sequence together with its V-gene family, and reads without a unique V-gene family were excluded. As a way to deal with suspected cross-contamination and a sequencing artifact, a later analysis dropped hundreds of nucleotide sequences that were highly shared and had low generation probability. In a later analysis, a clonal expansion index was calculated for each public chain from normalized within-repertoire ranks of inferred template counts. In a later analysis, generation probabilities were computed using a VDJ recombination model fitted to out-of-frame rearrangements, and the results were checked against IGoR. In a later analysis, TCR-TCR, TCR-HLA and TCR-CMV co-occurrence was scored with hypergeometric tests, and a repertoire-size bias correction was applied to TCR pairs. A later analysis estimated false discovery rates by permuting HLA or CMV assignments 20 times. In a later analysis, co-occurring TCRs were grouped with DBSCAN, and TCRdist sequence similarity was added when clustering was performed within HLA-allele-positive subsets. Repertoires with fewer than 30,000 or more than 120,000 public chains, plus five repertoires with anomalous nucleotide sharing, were excluded from co-occurrence clustering. TCRdb retrieved this table from immuneACCESS and kept in-frame rearrangements only. Not all clones are present; in checked studies, unresolved V genes account for under half, and no reason is known for the remainder. Clonal size and the V and J genes are those of that table, whereas D and trimming came from the DNA. Present in this sample are 150,000 or so clones, about 75% of which were seen just once. The ten largest account for 10% to 12% of the sample.

This clone was observed a single time. What antigen it recognizes has not been identified. No clone much larger than this one lies a single base away; base qualities are absent. In total, approximately 700 healthy bone marrow donors made up the cohort. At the time of sampling, every cohort member was nominally healthy, though immune exposures that went unrecorded were likely present. The donor tested CMV seropositive and was one of the 289 seropositive cohort members. Every donor gave a peripheral blood sample, and the peripheral blood mononuclear cells from that sample were used for TCR beta sequencing. Genomic DNA was extracted from the blood cell samples with the Qiagen DNeasy Blood Extraction Kit. V is clipped by 5 bases and J by 5 bases, and the sequence between their germline boundaries is 13 bases long. The cysteine opens and the phenylalanine closes a CDR3 of 15 amino acids. This entry keeps only the CDR3 DNA: 45 bases, framed from base 1. According to the germline V gene (reference sequence), CDR1 reads MNHEY and CDR2 reads SMNVEV.

The sequencing sample was made of PBMCs. The sequence joins TRBV27 to TRBJ2-6; TRBD1 is possibly the D segment (5 matching bases). The clonotype was recovered from a man aged 18 to 30 in good health and CMV-seropositive. The CDR3 in this case is CASSRGNPRANVLTF. DNA sequence: TGTGCCAGCAGTAGGGGAAATCCGCGGGCCAACGTCCTGACTTTC.